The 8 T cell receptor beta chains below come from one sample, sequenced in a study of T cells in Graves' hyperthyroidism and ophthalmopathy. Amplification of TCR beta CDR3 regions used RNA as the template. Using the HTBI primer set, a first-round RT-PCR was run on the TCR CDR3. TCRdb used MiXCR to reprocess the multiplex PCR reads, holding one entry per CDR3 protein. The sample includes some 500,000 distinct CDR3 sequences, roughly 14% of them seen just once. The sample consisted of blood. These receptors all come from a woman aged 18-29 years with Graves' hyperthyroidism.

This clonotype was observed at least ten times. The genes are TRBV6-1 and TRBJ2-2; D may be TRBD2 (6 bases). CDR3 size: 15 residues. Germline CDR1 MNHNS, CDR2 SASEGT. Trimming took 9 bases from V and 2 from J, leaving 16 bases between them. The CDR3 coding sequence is TGTGCCAGGGTTTGTGCCGGGAGAAACACCGGGGAGCTGTTTTTT. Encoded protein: CARVCAGRNTGELFF.

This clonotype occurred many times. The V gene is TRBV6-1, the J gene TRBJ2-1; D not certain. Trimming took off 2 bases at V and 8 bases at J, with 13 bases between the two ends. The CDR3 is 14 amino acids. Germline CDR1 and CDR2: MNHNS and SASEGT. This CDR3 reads CASSEYGARDEQFF. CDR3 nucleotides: TGTGCCAGCAGTGAATACGGTGCGAGAGATGAGCAGTTCTTC.

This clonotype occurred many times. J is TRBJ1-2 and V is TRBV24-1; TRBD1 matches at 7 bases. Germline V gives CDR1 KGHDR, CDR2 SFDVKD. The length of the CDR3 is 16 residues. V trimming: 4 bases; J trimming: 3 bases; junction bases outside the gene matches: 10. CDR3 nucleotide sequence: TGTGCCACCAGTGACGATTCCACAGGGGTCTACTATGGCTACACCTTC. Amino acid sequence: CATSDDSTGVYYGYTF.

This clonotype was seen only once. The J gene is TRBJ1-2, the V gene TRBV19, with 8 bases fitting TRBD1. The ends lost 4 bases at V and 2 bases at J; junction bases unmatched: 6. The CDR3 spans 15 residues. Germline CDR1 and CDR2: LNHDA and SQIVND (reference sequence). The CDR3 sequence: CASSTETGDNYGYTF. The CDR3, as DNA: TGTGCCAGTAGTACGGAGACAGGGGACAACTATGGCTACACCTTC.

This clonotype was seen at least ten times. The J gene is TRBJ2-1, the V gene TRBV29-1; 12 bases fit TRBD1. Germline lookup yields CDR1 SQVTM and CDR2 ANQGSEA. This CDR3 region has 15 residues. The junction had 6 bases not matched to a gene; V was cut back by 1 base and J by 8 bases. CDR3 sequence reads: CSVEGGQGALYEQFF. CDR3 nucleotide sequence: TGCAGCGTTGAAGGGGGACAGGGGGCATTGTATGAGCAGTTCTTC.

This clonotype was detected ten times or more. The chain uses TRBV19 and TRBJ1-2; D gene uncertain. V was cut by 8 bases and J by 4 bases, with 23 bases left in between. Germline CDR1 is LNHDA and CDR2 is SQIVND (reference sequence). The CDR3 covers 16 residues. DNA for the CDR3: TGTGCCAGTCGATCGAGATTGGAGAAATTCTTCTATGGCTACACCTTC. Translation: CASRSRLEKFFYGYTF.

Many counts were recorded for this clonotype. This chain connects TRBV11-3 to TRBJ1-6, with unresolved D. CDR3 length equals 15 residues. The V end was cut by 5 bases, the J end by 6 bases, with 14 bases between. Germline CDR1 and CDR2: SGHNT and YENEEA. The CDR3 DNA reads TGTGCCAGCAGCGCTCGACGGGAAGCTAATTCACCCCTCCACTTT. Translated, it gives CASSARREANSPLHF.

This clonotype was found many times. The CDR3 DNA is TGCAGTGCTAGACAGACTAGCGGGAGAGAGACCCAGTACTTC. The encoded protein is CSARQTSGRETQYF. The chain has TRBV20-1 and TRBJ2-5; TRBD2 matches at 12 bases. The CDR3 consists of 14 residues. Trimming at V came to 2 bases and at J to 4 bases, leaving 2 bases not matched to a gene. From germline, CDR1 is DFQATT and CDR2 SNEGSKA (reference sequence).